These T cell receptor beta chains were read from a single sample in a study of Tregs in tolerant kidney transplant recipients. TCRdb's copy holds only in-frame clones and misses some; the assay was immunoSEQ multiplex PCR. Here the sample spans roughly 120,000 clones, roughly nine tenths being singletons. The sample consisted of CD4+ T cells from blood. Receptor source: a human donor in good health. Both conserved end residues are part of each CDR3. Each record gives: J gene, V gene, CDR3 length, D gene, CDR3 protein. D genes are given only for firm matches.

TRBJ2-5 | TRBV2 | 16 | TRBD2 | CASSESIAGGQETQYF
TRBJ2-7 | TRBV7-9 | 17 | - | CASSPDPGGPNSYEQYF
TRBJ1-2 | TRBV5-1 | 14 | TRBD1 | CASSRDRGQDGYTF
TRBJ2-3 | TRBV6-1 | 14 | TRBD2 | CASRLAGVKDTQYF
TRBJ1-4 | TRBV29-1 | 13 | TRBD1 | CSVRQGAAEKLFF
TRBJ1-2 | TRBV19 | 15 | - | CASSFQPSPNYGYTF
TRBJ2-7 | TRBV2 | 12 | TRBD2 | CASRRGVGEQYF
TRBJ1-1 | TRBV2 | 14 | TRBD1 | CASSQRQGYTEAFF
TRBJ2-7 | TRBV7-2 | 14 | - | CASSTGGGHYEQYF
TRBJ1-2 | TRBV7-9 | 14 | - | CASSLGSGSVGYTF
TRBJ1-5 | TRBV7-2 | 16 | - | CASSYRGGVGNQPQHF
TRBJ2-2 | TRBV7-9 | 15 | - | CASSFTRTATGELFF
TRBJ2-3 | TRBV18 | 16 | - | CASSPRGGMGTDTQYF
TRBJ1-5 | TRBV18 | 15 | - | CASSPGRDSNQPQHF
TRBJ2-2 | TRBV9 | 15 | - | CASSPDSVRTGELFF
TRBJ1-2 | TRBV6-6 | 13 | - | CASSISENYGYTF
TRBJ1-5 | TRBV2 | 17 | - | CASREPPGAYSNQPQHF
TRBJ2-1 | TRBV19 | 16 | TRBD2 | CASSIKGREPYNEQFF
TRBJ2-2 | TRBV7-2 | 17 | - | CASSLPGYGGSTGELFF
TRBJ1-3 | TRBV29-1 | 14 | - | CSGGPTQSGNTIYF
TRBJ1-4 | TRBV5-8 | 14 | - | CASSWGDEGEKLFF
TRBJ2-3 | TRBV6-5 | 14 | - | CASRLAFPTDTQYF
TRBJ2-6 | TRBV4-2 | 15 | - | CASSQSGLGANVLTF
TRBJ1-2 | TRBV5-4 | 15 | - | CASSLVGRADYGYTF
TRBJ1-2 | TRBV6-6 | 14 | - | CASSYAQGYYGYTF
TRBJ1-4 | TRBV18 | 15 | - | CASSALGGSNEKLFF
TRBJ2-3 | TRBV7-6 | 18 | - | CASSLTFLGGGDTDTQYF
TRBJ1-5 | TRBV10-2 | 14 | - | CASSPQPINQPQHF
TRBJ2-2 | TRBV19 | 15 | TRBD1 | CASSRWTGGTGELFF
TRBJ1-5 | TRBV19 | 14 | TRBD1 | CASSIQGQGQPQHF
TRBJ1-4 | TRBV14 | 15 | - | CASSQGRQVNEKLFF
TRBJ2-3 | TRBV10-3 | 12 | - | CAISESTDTQYF
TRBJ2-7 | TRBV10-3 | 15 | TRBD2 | CAISDLGGRKDEQYF
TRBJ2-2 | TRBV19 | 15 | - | CASSISAGYAGELFF
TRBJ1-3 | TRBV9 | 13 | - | CASSVSSGNTIYF
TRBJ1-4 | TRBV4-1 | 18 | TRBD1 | CASSQAKLQGAMSEKLFF
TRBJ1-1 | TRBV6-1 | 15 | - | CASSEGSFMNTEAFF
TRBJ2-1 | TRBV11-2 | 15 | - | CASSLVVVQGRAQFF
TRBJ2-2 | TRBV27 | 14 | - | CASSQKSDTGELFF
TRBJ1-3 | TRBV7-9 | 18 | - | CASTPGGGRSVSGNTIYF
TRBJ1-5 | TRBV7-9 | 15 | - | CASSPRGGQGQPQHF
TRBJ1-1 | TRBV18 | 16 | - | CASSPLTQQGDTEAFF
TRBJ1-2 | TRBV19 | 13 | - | CASSKGGNYGYTF
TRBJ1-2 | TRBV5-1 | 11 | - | CASSLAGGYTF
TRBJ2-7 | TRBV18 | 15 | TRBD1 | CASSLGQGAPYEQYF
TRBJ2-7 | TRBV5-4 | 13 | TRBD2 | CASSHSGIDEQYF
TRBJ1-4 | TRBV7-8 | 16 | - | CASSLAPEGSYEKLFF
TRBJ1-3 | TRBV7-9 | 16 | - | CASSSRQTRGGNTIYF
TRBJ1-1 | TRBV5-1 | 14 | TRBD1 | CASSDDRANTEAFF
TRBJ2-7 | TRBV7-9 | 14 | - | CASSIRDTSYEQYF
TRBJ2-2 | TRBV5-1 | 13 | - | CASSLEVTGELFF